The rows below give T cell receptor beta chains drawn from one sample of a study of blood T cell repertoires in COVID-19. The assay was immunoSEQ multiplex PCR, and TCRdb's table has in-frame clones only and misses some. The table includes some 20,000 clones, approximately 80% detected once. The sequenced material came from peripheral blood. The source of these receptors is a human donor in a cohort sampled during active COVID-19. Both conserved end residues are part of each CDR3. A D gene is named only where the DNA matches it firmly. Clone size is not always given. Where it is, it says once, few, many or a class for expanded clones.

size	V	J	D	CDR3	DNA
medium-sized	TRBV6-2/TRBV6-3	TRBJ2-2	TRBD2	CASSFSGRDTGELFF	TGTGCCAGCAGTTTTAGCGGGAGAGACACCGGGGAGCTGTTTTTT
.	TRBV5-6	TRBJ1-5	.	CASSRRVNQPQHF	TGTGCCAGCAGCCGCAGGGTGAATCAGCCCCAGCATTTT
.	TRBV28	TRBJ2-1	.	CASSSGGNIEQFF	TGTGCCAGCAGTTCAGGAGGGAATATTGAGCAGTTCTTC
.	TRBV24-1	TRBJ2-1	TRBD2	CATSDPGTSGTDEQFF	TGTGCCACCAGTGACCCAGGGACTAGCGGGACCGATGAGCAGTTCTTC
.	TRBV27	TRBJ2-7	.	CASSFRRTVTGSHEQYF	TGTGCCAGCAGTTTCCGGCGGACAGTCACGGGATCACACGAGCAGTACTTC
.	TRBV21-1	TRBJ2-6	.	CASSKFGGQGFFFGANVLTF	TGTGCCAGCAGCAAGTTTGGGGGACAGGGCTTTTTCTTTGGGGCCAACGTCCTGACTTTC
.	TRBV7-9	TRBJ2-7	TRBD1	CASSSGQGAYEQYF	TGTGCCAGCAGCTCCGGACAGGGGGCCTACGAGCAGTACTTC
once	TRBV28	TRBJ1-2	TRBD1	CASSFNRGGYTF	TGTGCCAGCAGTTTCAACAGGGGAGGCTACACCTTC
.	TRBV28	TRBJ2-4	.	CASTHPSDYKNIQYF	TGTGCCAGCACCCACCCTAGCGACTACAAAAACATTCAGTACTTC
.	TRBV4-2	TRBJ1-4	TRBD1	CASSQNTGQINEKLFF	TGTGCCAGCAGCCAGAACACGGGACAGATAAATGAAAAACTGTTTTTT
medium-sized	TRBV30	TRBJ2-2	TRBD2	CAWSVPGLASGELFF	TGTGCCTGGAGTGTCCCGGGACTAGCGTCCGGGGAGCTGTTTTTT
once	TRBV6-2/TRBV6-3	TRBJ2-7	.	CASSDHQLGSSYEQYF	TGTGCCAGCAGTGACCACCAACTGGGGAGCTCCTACGAGCAGTACTTC
once	TRBV20-1	TRBJ2-7	.	CSAVFREQYF	TGCAGTGCCGTCTTCCGCGAGCAGTACTTC
.	TRBV7-2	TRBJ2-1	TRBD2	CASSYGTSVSEQFF	TGTGCCAGCAGCTACGGGACTAGCGTCAGTGAGCAGTTCTTC
.	TRBV6-5	TRBJ1-5	.	CASNGLLSQPQHF	TGTGCCAGCAACGGACTACTTTCTCAGCCCCAGCATTTT
.	TRBV6-5	TRBJ2-7	.	CASSYGAGPYEQYF	TGTGCCAGCAGTTATGGTGCGGGGCCCTACGAGCAGTACTTC
.	TRBV18	TRBJ2-3	.	CASSLSGLSTDTQYF	TGTGCCAGCTCCCTTAGCGGATTGAGCACAGATACGCAGTATTTT
.	TRBV19	TRBJ2-3	.	CASKGLTSTDTQYF	TGTGCCAGTAAGGGACTGACCAGCACAGATACGCAGTATTTT
few	TRBV6-4	TRBJ1-5	.	CASSEEGGSNQPQHF	TGTGCCAGCAGTGAGGAGGGCGGAAGCAATCAGCCCCAGCATTTT
.	TRBV4-1	TRBJ2-7	TRBD2	CASSQDTSGRLYEQYF	TGCGCCAGCAGCCAAGATACAAGCGGGAGGTTATACGAGCAGTACTTC
once	TRBV4-3	TRBJ2-7	TRBD2	CASSQELGLAGGPVNEQYF	TGCGCCAGCAGCCAAGAATTGGGGCTAGCGGGAGGGCCGGTTAACGAGCAGTACTTC
.	TRBV6-4	TRBJ2-3	.	CASSDRPAGTDTQYF	TGTGCCAGCAGTGACAGGCCAGCAGGTACAGATACGCAGTATTTT
.	TRBV19	TRBJ2-7	.	CASSVSSSKLRGKYEQYF	TGTGCCAGTAGTGTCTCTTCCTCTAAACTCCGGGGAAAATACGAGCAGTACTTC
.	TRBV29-1	TRBJ2-7	.	CSVEMADSYYSYEQYF	TGCAGCGTTGAGATGGCGGACAGCTATTACTCCTACGAGCAGTACTTC
.	TRBV24-1	TRBJ2-1	TRBD1	CATGRQGVSYNEQFF	TGTGCCACCGGAAGACAGGGGGTTTCCTACAATGAGCAGTTCTTC
once	TRBV6-5	TRBJ1-4	TRBD1	CASSQGQGDNEKLFF	TGTGCCAGCAGTCAGGGACAGGGGGATAATGAAAAACTGTTTTTT
.	TRBV6-1	TRBJ2-3	TRBD2	CASSELAGGADTQYF	TGTGCCAGCAGTGAGCTAGCGGGAGGAGCAGATACGCAGTATTTT
.	TRBV5-1	TRBJ1-1	.	CASSLPTTVSTEAFF	TGCGCCAGCAGCTTACCCACGACAGTTTCCACTGAAGCTTTCTTT
.	TRBV4-2	TRBJ2-6	.	CASSQVSGSGANVLTF	TGTGCCAGCAGCCAAGTAAGCGGATCTGGGGCCAACGTCCTGACTTTC
.	TRBV6-1	TRBJ2-1	TRBD2	CASSELAGSYNEQFF	TGTGCCAGCAGTGAACTAGCGGGCTCCTACAATGAGCAGTTCTTC
.	TRBV11-3	TRBJ2-3	TRBD1	CASSFGTGGTDTQYF	TGTGCCAGCAGCTTTGGGACAGGGGGCACAGATACGCAGTATTTT
.	TRBV6-5	TRBJ2-1	.	CASSTEGAGYNEQFF	TGTGCCAGCAGTACGGAGGGGGCTGGGTACAATGAGCAGTTCTTC
.	TRBV3-1/TRBV3-2	TRBJ1-4	TRBD1	CASSQVGGATNEKLFF	TGTGCCAGCAGCCAAGTAGGGGGCGCAACTAATGAAAAACTGTTTTTT
.	TRBV13	TRBJ2-7	TRBD1	CASSLRTGTEGFTYEQYF	TGTGCCAGCAGCTTACGCACAGGGACAGAGGGGTTTACCTACGAGCAGTACTTC
.	TRBV27	TRBJ2-7	.	CASSFSSSDREQYF	TGTGCCAGCAGTTTTTCCTCCTCAGATCGCGAGCAGTACTTC
.	TRBV6-1	TRBJ2-2	.	CASSDRGIGGELFF	TGTGCCAGCAGTGACAGGGGAATTGGCGGGGAGCTGTTTTTT
.	TRBV19	TRBJ2-7	TRBD2	CASSVGLAGLSYEQYF	TGTGCCAGTAGTGTGGGACTAGCGGGCCTCTCCTACGAGCAGTACTTC
.	TRBV18	TRBJ1-4	TRBD1	CASSLNRGQINEKLFF	TGTGCCAGCTCGCTTAACAGGGGGCAAATCAATGAAAAACTGTTTTTT
.	TRBV6-4	TRBJ2-1	TRBD2	CASTAEGTGGPYNEQFF	TGTGCCAGCACCGCCGAGGGGACGGGAGGGCCCTACAATGAGCAGTTCTTC
.	TRBV5-6	TRBJ2-5	.	CASSLTSGQETQYF	TGTGCCAGCAGCTTGACCAGCGGACAAGAGACCCAGTACTTC
once	TRBV12-3/TRBV12-4	TRBJ1-5	TRBD1	CASSDRVQPQHF	TGTGCCAGCAGCGACAGGGTCCAGCCCCAGCATTTT
once	TRBV10-3	TRBJ2-7	TRBD1	CAITPGGEQYF	TGTGCCATCACTCCAGGGGGAGAGCAGTACTTC
.	TRBV27	TRBJ2-1	TRBD1	CASSSPGGRDNEQFF	TGTGCCAGCAGTTCCCCAGGGGGCAGGGACAATGAGCAGTTCTTC
.	TRBV11-2	TRBJ2-3	.	CASSFDRATDTQYF	TGTGCCAGCAGCTTTGACAGAGCTACAGATACGCAGTATTTT
.	TRBV7-9	TRBJ2-7	.	CASSLQFSPYEQYF	TGTGCCAGCAGCTTACAGTTTTCCCCCTACGAGCAGTACTTC
.	TRBV10-3	TRBJ1-6	.	CAARGTEYNSPLHF	TGTGCCGCCCGGGGGACGGAATATAATTCACCCCTCCACTTT
.	TRBV11-3	TRBJ1-1	.	CASSLGEHTEAFF	TGTGCCAGCAGCTTAGGGGAGCACACTGAAGCTTTCTTT
few	TRBV28	TRBJ2-3	.	CASSSLEEASTQYF	TGTGCCAGCAGTTCCCTGGAGGAAGCGAGTACGCAGTATTTT
.	TRBV7-2	TRBJ2-1	.	CASSGSLDVHEQFF	TGTGCCAGCAGCGGATCACTAGACGTCCATGAGCAGTTCTTC
.	TRBV7-8	TRBJ1-2	.	CASSPQGPYGYTF	TGTGCCAGCAGCCCGCAGGGGCCCTATGGCTACACCTTC
.	TRBV11-2	TRBJ2-7	TRBD2	CASSLVSSGNYEQYF	TGTGCCAGCAGCTTAGTGTCTAGCGGCAACTACGAGCAGTACTTC
.	TRBV3-1/TRBV3-2	TRBJ2-3	.	CASSQEGGTQYF	TGTGCCAGCAGCCAGGAGGGAGGTACGCAGTATTTT
.	TRBV9	TRBJ2-3	TRBD2	CASSVGGGRTDTQYF	TGTGCCAGCAGCGTAGGAGGCGGGAGAACAGATACGCAGTATTTT
.	TRBV7-2	TRBJ1-5	.	CASSSISQDQPQHF	TGTGCCAGCAGCTCCATATCTCAGGATCAGCCCCAGCATTTT
.	TRBV19	TRBJ2-7	TRBD2	CASTRTGTNYEQYF	TGTGCCAGTACCCGAACCGGGACTAACTACGAGCAGTACTTC
.	TRBV27	TRBJ2-7	TRBD2	CARGAGAAEEQYF	TGTGCCAGAGGGGCGGGAGCCGCTGAAGAGCAGTACTTC
.	TRBV24-1	TRBJ2-5	.	CATGRGSGGEETQYF	TGTGCCACCGGGCGTGGTAGCGGAGGGGAAGAGACCCAGTACTTC
.	TRBV10-3	TRBJ2-7	TRBD1	CAISDLVNRGRIAYEQYF	TGTGCCATCAGTGACTTAGTGAACAGGGGAAGGATAGCCTACGAGCAGTACTTC
.	TRBV9	TRBJ1-5	TRBD1	CASSETGDLQPQHF	TGTGCCAGCAGCGAGACAGGGGATCTACAGCCCCAGCATTTT
.	TRBV3-1/TRBV3-2	TRBJ2-2	.	CASSQVGGAGELFF	TGTGCCAGCAGCCAAGTAGGAGGGGCCGGGGAGCTGTTTTTT